This record looks at one T cell receptor (beta chain) sequence and its context. The antigen this receptor binds is unknown. The record has no base qualities; no much larger clone is one base away. The data are from a study of T cell responses to AZD1222 COVID-19 vaccine (dated by TCRdb to the early 2020s). Context from the whole study: AZD1222 recipients with second doses at about 4 weeks or about 12 weeks were pooled, because spike-specific TCR depth and breadth did not differ between schedules. Trial participants were enrolled into age subgroups of 18-55, 56-69 and 70-plus years, which contained roughly 150, 30 and 60 TCR-sequenced participants, respectively. A total of over 230 trial participants underwent TCR sequencing, of whom about 210 had received two doses of AZD1222 and 26 had received two doses of the MenACWY control vaccine.

The CDR3 regions of human TCRbeta chains were subjected to immunosequencing. Under the source paper's analysis protocol: TCRs in the repertoires were matched against a reference library of SARS-CoV-2-specific TCRs that had been generated with the MIRA antigen-specificity platform. Breadth was defined as the fraction of unique TCRs that were SARS-CoV-2-associated. Depth was defined as the fraction of total T cells that were SARS-CoV-2-associated. Each spike-specific TCR was assigned to its reactive spike region and to a CD4 or CD8 class using the MIRA data. Log10-transformed breadth and depth values were compared by one-way ANOVA with Sidak's multiple comparisons tests. In TCRdb, the immuneACCESS table is reduced to in-frame sequences with V and J assigned. These tables do not hold every clone; where another copy was compared, an unresolved V gene accounts for under half, and the others remain unexplained. V, J and clone size were drawn from that table, and D and trimming were deduced from the DNA. The sample table records around 95,000 clones; about 90% of these occur just once. Under 2% of the sample comes from the top ten.

Beyond this particular receptor, the publication reports: Most participants were white British and females outnumbered males, and the authors suggested that clonal diversity may have been underestimated. Because no samples from the day 14 peak response were available, repertoires could be characterized only after the peak T cell response. A significant rise in spike-specific TCR breadth and depth was observed after two AZD1222 doses relative to day 0 and relative to MenACWY recipients. Nearly half of unique spike-specific TCRs reportedly recognized epitopes outside regions mutated in the B.1.351 and B.1.1.7 variants. Conclusions about previously exposed vaccinees are limited because only six or seven AZD1222 recipients were SARS-CoV-2 seropositive at baseline. Vaccine-associated CD4 TCRs spanned the whole spike protein, with dominant responses in regions 160-218 and 743-854. In the small 56-69-year group, the increase in depth fell short of significance, most likely because of low power.

Explained via the paper, the time point label denotes: baseline before first vaccination. Vaccinee samples came from UK trials COV001 and COV002, including a single-blind randomized controlled phase 2/3 trial of AZD1222 (ChAdOx1 nCoV-19) in healthy adults. Trial participant PBMC samples were collected at day 0 and day 28 after the second dose for TCRbeta chain sequencing. The CDR3 spans 13 residues, from the cysteine through the phenylalanine. The sequence is cut down to CDR3 DNA, 39 bases in frame from base 1. CDR1 and CDR2, per the germline V gene, are SGHDN and FVKESK. V drops 1 base and J drops 5 bases, leaving 6 bases in between.

This sample comprised peripheral blood, obtained on day 0 of AZD1222 vaccination. The source is an adult in good health. This receptor chain uses TRBV14 and TRBJ1-5; the D gene is not confidently resolved. CDR3 protein: CASSQGRDQPQHF. The DNA is TGTGCCAGCAGCCAAGGACGGGATCAGCCCCAGCATTTT.